The clone carrying this TCR beta chain has more than one count but fewer than ten. The source of the sample is a study of blood T cell repertoires in COVID-19. Whole-study context: COVID-19 samples, acute and convalescent, were from the United States, Italy and Spain. T cells, B-cell-depleted T cells, or PBMCs provided the cDNA or gDNA that served as material.

Sequencing was performed with immunoSEQ multiplex PCR; in TCRdb, only in-frame clones are kept and a portion is missing. Seen here are a few hundred thousand clones, about four fifths observed once, and the top ten hold roughly 2.3%. The CDR3 is 13 residues long. The V end was cut by 8 bases, the J end by 5 bases, with 15 bases between. V usage is TRBV12-3 or TRBV12-4 and J usage is TRBJ1-1; maybe TRBD1 (5 bases). The sequence was collected from an older woman with acute or convalescent COVID-19. Sequenced: peripheral blood. The CDR3 bases are TGTGCCAGCGGCCTCCGACAGAATACTGAAGCTTTCTTT. Translation: CASGLRQNTEAFF.